This T cell receptor beta chain was profiled in a study of Tregs in tolerant kidney transplant recipients. Germline CDR1 and CDR2: MGHRA and YSYEKL. This CDR3 has 16 amino acids. V lost 5 bases, J lost 0 bases, and 13 bases lay in between. Assay: immunoSEQ multiplex PCR; the TCRdb copy retains only in-frame clones and omits some. The table has roughly 69,000 clones, roughly 91% seen once. Sequencing used CD4+ T cells from blood, obtained before the transplant. This TCR came from a human donor who received a combined kidney and bone marrow transplant. The chain combines TRBV4-1 with TRBJ1-4; perhaps TRBD1 as D (6 bases). The CDR3 DNA reads as TGCGCCAGCAGCGAGGGCCGGACAGCAACTAATGAAAAACTGTTTTTT. Its protein is CASSEGRTATNEKLFF.